This T cell receptor (beta chain) was identified in a study of cytomegalovirus exposure and HLA in healthy donors. PCR involved 60 Vbeta and 13 Jbeta primers. The data were produced by immunoSEQ multiplex PCR, yet TCRdb's version contains in-frame clones alone and is incomplete. The table shows about 130,000 clones, with about 80% occurring only once. Looked up from germline, CDR1 is MDHEN and CDR2 is SYDVKM. Losses at the gene ends were 6 bases for V and 7 bases for J; bases not matched to a gene: 13. CDR3 length: 16 amino acids. Specimen: PBMCs. This TCR was sampled from a man aged 25 to 40 in good health and CMV-seronegative. This rearrangement joins TRBV28 to TRBJ2-2; 8 bases line up with TRBD2. CDR3 sequence (DNA): TGTGCCAGCAGCCGGGGGGGAACAGGAAGCTTCGGGGAGCTGTTTTTT. Protein sequence: CASSRGGTGSFGELFF.